These 24 T cell receptor beta chains were all obtained from the same sample, sequenced in a study of blood T cell repertoires in COVID-19. Only in-frame clones appear in the TCRdb table, and some are missing; sequencing was by immunoSEQ multiplex PCR. The repertoire holds about 98,000 clones, with 65% to 85% as singletons. Sequences were obtained from peripheral blood. These receptors were collected from a woman at least 80 years old with acute or convalescent COVID-19.

This clone was detected only once. In DNA form, the CDR3 reads TGCGCCAGCAGCCGCGAAGTCGGGACTGAAGCTTTCTTT. Amino acids: CASSREVGTEAFF. The V call is TRBV4-3, the J call TRBJ1-1; no definite D call. V gave up 4 bases and J gave up 5 bases, with 11 bases separating them. Germline V gene sequence: CDR1 LGHNA, CDR2 YSLEER. The CDR3 extends over 13 amino acids.

The chain joins TRBV4-1 to TRBJ1-1, with unresolved D. CDR3 length: 17 amino acids. V was trimmed by 4 bases and J by 6 bases, leaving 24 bases between them. Germline V gene lookup returns CDR1 MGHRA and CDR2 YSYEKL. The CDR3 bases are TGCGCCAGCAGCCGTGAACAAGGAGGAGCTCGGACTGCTGAAGCTTTCTTT. The encoded protein is CASSREQGGARTAEAFF.

This sequence joins TRBV18 and TRBJ2-1; D possibly corresponds to TRBD1 (6 bases). V lost 2 bases and J 7 bases, leaving 15 bases between the germline ends. The CDR3 has 15 amino acids. From germline, CDR1 is KGHSH and CDR2 LQKENI. CDR3 sequence reads: CASSPSGETWNEQFF. The CDR3 DNA reads TGTGCCAGCTCACCATCAGGGGAAACATGGAATGAGCAGTTCTTC.

The rearrangement links TRBV7-6 to TRBJ1-2; D is ambiguous. Germline CDR1 and CDR2: SGHVS and FNYEAQ. The CDR3 runs to 14 residues. V shed 2 bases and J shed 7 bases, with 14 bases lying between them. As DNA, the CDR3 is TGTGCCAGCAGCTTAACGGGGTTGGGTTTTGGCTACACCTTC. Translating gives CASSLTGLGFGYTF.

The chain is built from TRBV9 and TRBJ1-1; the D gene is possibly TRBD1 (6 bases). The CDR3 totals 16 residues. Trimming stripped 0 bases from V and 2 bases from J, with 14 bases between. The V gene's germline CDR1 is SGDLS and CDR2 YYNGEE. The CDR3 is CASSVVGDRFNTEAFF. CDR3 coding DNA: TGTGCCAGCAGCGTAGTCGGAGACAGGTTTAACACTGAAGCTTTCTTT. Combining the CDR3 with reference TRBV9 and TRBJ1-1 gives the whole variable domain DSGVTQTPKHLITATGQRVTLRCSPRSGDLSVYWYQQSLDQGLQFLIQYYNGEERAKGNILERFSAQQFPDLHSELNLSSLELGDSALYFCASSVVGDRFNTEAFFGQGTRLTVV.

The genes are TRBV5-4 and TRBJ2-1; TRBD2 matches at 8 bases. The CDR3 is made up of 17 amino acids. V was pared by 4 bases and J by 5 bases, with 14 bases of the junction left unmatched. The V gene's germline CDR1 is SGHNT and CDR2 YYREEE (reference sequence). Here the CDR3 reads CASSLNGLAHRDNEQFF. CDR3 nucleotides: TGTGCCAGCAGCCTAAACGGACTAGCACATAGGGACAATGAGCAGTTCTTC.

V and J are TRBV5-5 and TRBJ1-4; tentatively, D is TRBD1 (6 bases). This CDR3 has 16 amino acids. CDR1 SGHKS and CDR2 YYEKEE come from the germline V gene (reference sequence). V was trimmed by 1 base and J by 4 bases, leaving 14 bases between them. The CDR3 region has the DNA TGTGCCAGCAGCTTGAATCCGGGACAAAGTAATGAAAAACTGTTTTTT. Translated, it gives CASSLNPGQSNEKLFF.

This clone was counted only a few times. This chain links TRBV24-1 with TRBJ2-3, with TRBD2 identical over 10 bases. The CDR3 spans 17 residues. Germline V gives CDR1 KGHDR, CDR2 SFDVKD. V dropped 4 bases and J dropped 4; count of bases not matched to a gene: 10. CDR3 DNA: TGTGCCACCAGTGACCCATTGGGACTAGCGAGTTCAGATACGCAGTATTTT. It encodes CATSDPLGLASSDTQYF.

The sample holds a few counts of this clone. V usage is TRBV29-1 and J usage is TRBJ2-5, with a weak D call TRBD1 (5 bases). Trimming left V 1 base short and J 1 base short, with 7 bases between. Germline CDR1 and CDR2: SQVTM and ANQGSEA. This CDR3 is built from 13 residues. CDR3 amino acids: CSVEGQSQETQYF. CDR3 DNA sequence: TGCAGCGTTGAAGGACAGAGCCAAGAGACCCAGTACTTC.

The chain joins TRBV5-4 to TRBJ1-2; TRBD1 aligns across 9 bases. Per germline, CDR1 SGHNT and CDR2 YYREEE (reference sequence). V shed 0 bases, J shed 6 bases, and the junction held 3 bases outside the gene matches. The CDR3 spans 14 residues. CDR3 sequence reads: CASSLGQGGDGYTF. Here the CDR3 DNA reads TGTGCCAGCAGCTTGGGACAGGGGGGAGATGGCTACACCTTC. Variable domain in full (rest from reference TRBV5-4 and TRBJ1-2): ETGVTQSPTHLIKTRGQQVTLRCSSQSGHNTVSWYQQALGQGPQFIFQYYREEENGRGNFPPRFSGLQFPNYSSELNVNALELDDSALYLCASSLGQGGDGYTFGSGTRLTVV.

The chain has TRBV11-2 and TRBJ2-3; D is perhaps TRBD2 (7 bases). Trimming took 3 bases from V and 2 from J, leaving 18 bases between them. The CDR3 sequence is 17 residues long. Per the germline V gene, CDR1 is SGHAT and CDR2 is FQNNGV. CDR3 sequence (DNA): TGTGCCAGCAGCTTCCTCGGCGGGGGCGTACTCACAGATACGCAGTATTTT. Translated: CASSFLGGGVLTDTQYF.

This clone came up a few times. V usage is TRBV7-2 and J usage is TRBJ2-1, with D possibly TRBD1 on 5 matching bases. Per germline, CDR1 SGHTA and CDR2 FQGNSA. V was shortened by 7 bases and J by 2 bases, with 12 bases between the two germline ends. The CDR3 consists of 14 residues. CDR3 loop: CASNIDSTYNEQFF. The CDR3 region has the DNA TGTGCCAGCAACATAGACAGTACCTACAATGAGCAGTTCTTC.

DNA for the CDR3: TGTGCCAGCAGCTACAGTTCCTCCACTAGCGGGGGGTCGGGGGAGCAGTACTTC. Protein: CASSYSSSTSGGSGEQYF. The J gene is TRBJ2-7, the V gene TRBV5-4; 12 nucleotides match TRBD2. The length of the CDR3 is 18 residues. Unmatched junction bases numbered 17, after V lost 3 bases and J lost 7 bases. Germline CDR1 and CDR2: SGHNT and YYREEE (reference sequence). Looking up the rest from reference TRBV5-4 and TRBJ2-7 gives the full variable domain: ETGVTQSPTHLIKTRGQQVTLRCSSQSGHNTVSWYQQALGQGPQFIFQYYREEENGRGNFPPRFSGLQFPNYSSELNVNALELDDSALYLCASSYSSSTSGGSGEQYFGPGTRLTVT.

This rearrangement joins TRBV5-4 to TRBJ2-3; 8 positions agree with TRBD2. CDR3 size: 20 residues. Germline V CDR1 and CDR2: SGHNT, YYREEE (reference sequence). The V segment lost 0 bases and the J segment 4 bases; nucleotides outside the gene matches: 19. The CDR3 loop is CASSLGPTSGPTTKPDTQYF. The CDR3 region has the DNA TGTGCCAGCAGCTTGGGTCCCACTAGCGGACCGACTACGAAACCAGATACGCAGTATTTT.

This rearrangement joins TRBV7-2 to TRBJ2-3, with 8 bases aligning to TRBD2. The length of the CDR3 is 16 residues. J gave up 3 bases and V 0 bases, and 5 bases lay outside the gene matches. Per germline, CDR1 SGHTA and CDR2 FQGNSA. The chain's CDR3 is CASSLASSGGTDTQYF. The CDR3 DNA follows: TGTGCCAGCAGCTTAGCGTCAAGCGGGGGAACAGATACGCAGTATTTT.

V and J are TRBV28 and TRBJ1-1, with 7 bases identical to TRBD1. The CDR3 totals 14 residues. Germline CDR1 MDHEN, CDR2 SYDVKM. With V trimmed by 3 bases and J by 3 bases, 4 bases remained unmatched. The CDR3 nucleotides are TGTGCCAGCAGTTTGGCTGACAGGGACACTGAAGCTTTCTTT. Amino acid sequence: CASSLADRDTEAFF.

The chain employs TRBV7-6 and TRBJ2-1; D gene ambiguous. This CDR3 contains 16 residues. CDR1 and CDR2 from the germline V gene are SGHVS and FNYEAQ. V gave up 1 base and J gave up 4 bases, with 14 bases separating them. CDR3 bases: TGTGCCAGCAGCTTAGTCCCAGATAGCAGTTACAATGAGCAGTTCTTC. Its translation: CASSLVPDSSYNEQFF.

This clone has a handful of counts. The chain recombines TRBV5-4 with TRBJ1-1; TRBD1 matches 9 bases. Germline loops: CDR1 SGHNT, CDR2 YYREEE (reference sequence). The V segment lost 4 bases and the J segment 6 bases; nucleotides outside the gene matches: 10. This CDR3 region has 15 residues. Here the CDR3 reads CASSLRRTGDAEAFF. The CDR3, as DNA: TGTGCCAGCAGCCTAAGGAGGACAGGGGACGCTGAAGCTTTCTTT. Full variable domain (missing parts from reference TRBV5-4 and TRBJ1-1): ETGVTQSPTHLIKTRGQQVTLRCSSQSGHNTVSWYQQALGQGPQFIFQYYREEENGRGNFPPRFSGLQFPNYSSELNVNALELDDSALYLCASSLRRTGDAEAFFGQGTRLTVV.

The chain employs TRBV6-5 and TRBJ1-6; TRBD1 is a possible D gene (6 bases). Germline V gene lookup returns CDR1 MNHEY and CDR2 SVGAGI. The CDR3 sequence is 14 residues long. V was pared by 6 bases and J by 4 bases, with 10 bases between. The CDR3 spells CASRTGQYNSPLHF. The DNA for the CDR3 is TGTGCCAGCAGGACTGGACAGTATAATTCACCCCTCCACTTT.

This clone occurred a few times. The chain uses TRBV5-1 and TRBJ1-3, with D possibly being TRBD1 (5 bases). There are 16 residues in the CDR3. Germline CDR1 and CDR2: SGHRS and YFSETQ. V gave up 3 bases and J gave up 0 bases, with 13 bases separating them. The DNA of the CDR3 is TGCGCCAGCAGCTATGGGGGGGTGAACTCTGGAAACACCATATATTTT. Translated: CASSYGGVNSGNTIYF.

The chain employs TRBV3-1 (or the pseudogene TRBV3-2) and TRBJ1-5, with D hard to call. The germline gives CDR1 LGHDT, CDR2 YNNKEL (reference sequence). The CDR3 runs to 14 residues. Deletions cut 2 bases from V and 0 bases from J, with 5 bases between. The CDR3 loop is CASSQQASNQPQHF. The CDR3 DNA reads TGTGCCAGCAGCCAACAAGCTAGCAATCAGCCCCAGCATTTT.

The chain recombines TRBV2 with TRBJ1-6; tentative D call: TRBD1 (5 bases). The CDR3 runs to 14 residues. V was pared by 4 bases and J by 7 bases, with 11 bases between. CDR1 is SNHLY and CDR2 is FYNNEI in the germline V gene. CDR3 nucleotide sequence: TGTGCCAGCAGTGCCCAGGGAGGAAATTCACCCCTCCACTTT. Residues: CASSAQGGNSPLHF. The full variable domain, completed using reference TRBV2 and TRBJ1-6, is EPEVTQTPSHQVTQMGQEVILRCVPISNHLYFYWYRQILGQKVEFLVSFYNNEISEKSEIFDDQFSVERPDGSNFTLKIRSTKLEDSAMYFCASSAQGGNSPLHFGNGTRLTVT.

V and J are TRBV28 and TRBJ2-1; D is possibly TRBD2 (6 bases). Trimming took 8 bases from V and 2 from J, leaving 7 bases between them. This CDR3 contains 12 residues. Germline V gives CDR1 MDHEN, CDR2 SYDVKM. Here the CDR3 DNA reads TGTGCCAGCCGCGGGGCCTACAATGAGCAGTTCTTC. Protein: CASRGAYNEQFF.

The table lists this clone with a count of one. V gene TRBV7-9 combines with J gene TRBJ1-4; 9 bases agree with TRBD1. The CDR3 spans 14 residues. The trim removed 5 bases at V and 5 bases at J, leaving 3 bases unmatched. The germline V gene has CDR1 SEHNR and CDR2 FQNEAQ (reference sequence). CDR3 sequence reads: CASSEGTGNEKLFF. CDR3 in DNA: TGTGCCAGCAGCGAGGGGACAGGGAATGAAAAACTGTTTTTT.